Below are 26 T cell receptor beta chains sequenced from a single sample in a study of blood T cell repertoires in COVID-19. The assay was immunoSEQ multiplex PCR, and TCRdb's table has in-frame clones only and misses some. The sample contains roughly 80,000 clones, more than 80% of which appear only once. Input material: peripheral blood. The source of these receptors is a human donor in a cohort sampled during active COVID-19.

This clone is a singleton in its sample. The rearrangement links TRBV5-3 to TRBJ1-2; no clear D. TRBV5-3 falls under the ORF class, with uncertain function. The V end was cut by 1 base, the J end by 4 bases, with 8 bases between. The CDR3 is 13 residues long. DNA for the CDR3: TGTGCCAGAAGCTTGCGAGGGCTCTATGGCTACACCTTC. Translating it yields CARSLRGLYGYTF.

This clone was seen a few times. This rearrangement joins TRBV19 to TRBJ2-6, with TRBD1 matching over 10 bases. The CDR3 is made up of 19 amino acids. The germline CDR1 and CDR2 sequences are LNHDA and SQIVND (reference sequence). The V segment lost 3 bases and the J segment 0 bases; nucleotides outside the gene matches: 8. DNA for the CDR3: TGTGCCAGTAGTATGCCAAGGACAGGGGGGGGCTCTGGGGCCAACGTCCTGACTTTC. Amino acids: CASSMPRTGGGSGANVLTF.

The chain joins TRBV12-3 or TRBV12-4 to TRBJ1-1; 8 bases are a match to TRBD1. The CDR3 consists of 13 residues. V lost 9 bases and J lost 1; bases outside the gene matches: 4. The CDR3 reads CASRGQENTEAFF. The CDR3 nucleotides read TGTGCCAGTAGGGGACAGGAGAACACTGAAGCTTTCTTT.

This rearrangement joins TRBV4-1 to TRBJ1-2, with 9 bases identical to TRBD1. This CDR3 is built from 16 residues. The germline V gene has CDR1 MGHRA and CDR2 YSYEKL. Unmatched junction bases numbered 10, after V lost 4 bases and J lost 4 bases. CDR3 bases: TGCGCCAGCAGCCGCCCGGGACAGGGCATACCCTATGGCTACACCTTC. This encodes CASSRPGQGIPYGYTF.

The V and J genes are TRBV29-1 and TRBJ1-1; 7 nucleotides align to TRBD1. Germline CDR1 is SQVTM and CDR2 is ANQGSEA. V shed 3 bases, J shed 4 bases, and the junction held 8 bases outside the gene matches. The CDR3 covers 14 residues. The CDR3 protein is CSVDLGTGATEAFF. CDR3 nucleotides: TGCAGCGTTGATTTGGGCACAGGGGCCACTGAAGCTTTCTTT.

The V and J genes are TRBV5-1 and TRBJ1-6, with D uncertain. Per the germline V gene, CDR1 is SGHRS and CDR2 is YFSETQ. Trimming removed 6 bases at V and 6 bases at J, with 16 bases between. CDR3 length equals 15 residues. The DNA for the CDR3 is TGCGCCAGCACGTCTCAACGGGATCCTAATTCACCCCTCCACTTT. Translated: CASTSQRDPNSPLHF.

V is TRBV25-1 and J is TRBJ2-7, with 7 bases that match TRBD1. Germline CDR1 is MGHDK and CDR2 is SYGVNS. The CDR3 is 15 residues long. Trimming removed 2 bases from V and 2 bases from J; junction bases left unmatched: 6. CDR3 residues: CASSERQGVPYEQYF. The CDR3 DNA is TGTGCCAGCAGTGAACGGCAGGGGGTACCCTACGAGCAGTACTTC.

This chain links TRBV19 with TRBJ2-7; 8 bases are a match to TRBD1. CDR3 length equals 16 residues. After removal of 2 bases from V and 0 bases from J, the junction contained 6 bases not matched to a gene. Looked up from germline, CDR1 is LNHDA and CDR2 is SQIVND (reference sequence). CDR3 nucleotide sequence: TGTGCCAGTAGTATACAGGGTCAGGGGGCCTCCTACGAGCAGTACTTC. It encodes CASSIQGQGASYEQYF.

The chain combines TRBV7-8 with TRBJ2-7, with D maybe TRBD1 (6 bases). The CDR3 totals 14 residues. Trimming stripped 5 bases from V and 3 bases from J, with 14 bases between. Germline V gene data show CDR1 as SGHVS and CDR2 as FQNEAQ. The CDR3 DNA is TGTGCCAGCAGCCTGATGAAACAGGGCTACGAGCAGTACTTC. It specifies CASSLMKQGYEQYF.

The chain couples TRBV6-5 to TRBJ1-2, with a tentative D call TRBD1 (6 bases). Germline V gene lookup returns CDR1 MNHEY and CDR2 SVGAGI. CDR3 size: 14 residues. V was cut by 0 bases and J by 5 bases, with 10 bases left in between. As DNA, the CDR3 is TGTGCCAGCAGTTACTCGTTTGGACAGTATGGCTACACCTTC. This encodes CASSYSFGQYGYTF.

About this clone itself: The junction differs from germline at one of its ends, possibly a read error. This chain uses TRBV5-6 with TRBJ1-2, with 9 bases lining up with TRBD1. The CDR3 loop spans 12 amino acids. Looked up from germline, CDR1 is SGHDT and CDR2 is YYEEEE. The CDR3 DNA is TGTGCCAGCAGATTGGGACAGGGAGGCTACACCTTC. It translates to CASRLGQGGYTF.

The CDR3 DNA reads as TGTGCCAGCAGTGAAGGGTTGGCGGGGCGGGATACGCAGTATTTT. It codes for CASSEGLAGRDTQYF. This chain links TRBV2 with TRBJ2-3; tentatively, D is TRBD2 (6 bases). This CDR3 has 15 residues. Between the trimmed V and J ends, which lost 1 base and 6 bases, there was a span of 14 bases. In germline, CDR1 is SNHLY, CDR2 FYNNEI.

The J gene is TRBJ2-3, the V gene TRBV7-8; 12 bases are a match to TRBD2. Germline CDR1 is SGHVS and CDR2 is FQNEAQ. V trimming: 5 bases; J trimming: 2 bases; junction bases outside the gene matches: 5. This CDR3 contains 16 residues. CDR3: CASSHGLAGNTDTQYF. The CDR3 DNA reads as TGTGCCAGCAGCCACGGACTAGCGGGGAACACAGATACGCAGTATTTT.

This clone was recorded a few times. V usage is TRBV19 and J usage is TRBJ2-1; D perhaps matches TRBD2 (7 bases). The CDR3 runs 18 residues. Trimming left V 6 bases short and J 2 bases short, with 23 bases between. Germline-derived CDR1 and CDR2 are LNHDA and SQIVND (reference sequence). The CDR3 is CASSKGGGAGWAYNEQFF. The CDR3, as DNA: TGTGCCAGTAGCAAGGGAGGGGGGGCCGGTTGGGCCTACAATGAGCAGTTCTTC.

The rearrangement uses TRBV28 and TRBJ2-2; a possible D gene is TRBD2 (6 bases). The CDR3 is 17 amino acids. The V end lost 7 bases, the J end lost 7 bases, and 25 bases lay between the germline ends. Per germline, CDR1 MDHEN and CDR2 SYDVKM. CDR3 nucleotides: TGTGCCAGCATCCCTTGGGGTGGGACTCATAATAGCGGGGAGCTGTTTTTT. This gives the protein CASIPWGGTHNSGELFF. Full variable domain (remainder filled in from reference TRBV28 and TRBJ2-2): DVKVTQSSRYLVKRTGEKVFLECVQDMDHENMFWYRQDPGLGLRLIYFSYDVKMKEKGDIPEGYSVSREKKERFSLILESASTNQTSMYLCASIPWGGTHNSGELFFGEGSRLTVL.

This chain uses TRBV6-5 with TRBJ2-7, with D unresolved. Trimming cost V 0 bases and J 6 bases, with 9 bases left between them. CDR1 and CDR2 from the germline V gene are MNHEY and SVGAGI. The CDR3 is made up of 13 amino acids. CDR3 in amino acids: CASSYSRRSEQYF. For the CDR3, the DNA is TGTGCCAGCAGTTACTCGAGAAGGAGCGAGCAGTACTTC.

The chain links TRBV18 to TRBJ1-5; 7 bases are shared with TRBD1. Trimming removed 6 bases from V and 7 bases from J; junction bases left unmatched: 18. The CDR3 contains 17 residues. In germline, CDR1 is KGHSH, CDR2 LQKENI. Here the CDR3 reads CASSSSGGQSIGQPQHF. The CDR3 coding sequence is TGTGCCAGCTCCTCGAGCGGGGGACAGAGTATTGGCCAGCCCCAGCATTTT.

The rearrangement uses TRBV2 and TRBJ1-2; 8 positions agree with TRBD1. V lost 2 bases, J lost 6 bases, and 8 bases stayed unmatched. Germline V CDR1 and CDR2: SNHLY, FYNNEI. This CDR3 comprises 15 residues. CDR3 loop: CASSEHRGIGNGYTF. In DNA, the CDR3 is TGTGCCAGCAGTGAACACAGGGGGATCGGGAATGGCTACACCTTC.

This clone was seen once. This chain links TRBV6-5 with TRBJ1-5; tentative D call: TRBD1 (5 bases). The germline V and J ends were trimmed by 7 bases and 3 bases, with 10 bases remaining between them. The CDR3 length is 13 residues. Germline assignment: CDR1 MNHEY and CDR2 SVGAGI. CDR3: CASIEDTNQPQHF. The CDR3 DNA follows: TGTGCCAGCATCGAGGACACCAATCAGCCCCAGCATTTT.

This chain uses TRBV7-6 with TRBJ2-2, with 9 nucleotides matching TRBD2. CDR3 length: 15 amino acids. Germline V lookup: CDR1 SGHVS, CDR2 FNYEAQ. J lost 6 bases, V lost 5 bases, and 7 bases had no gene match. CDR3 in DNA: TGTGCCAGCAGCGCTAGCGGGGCATTAGCCGGGGAGCTGTTTTTT. Residues: CASSASGALAGELFF.

The rearrangement joins TRBV19 to TRBJ2-7, with 9 bases lining up with TRBD1. The CDR3 is 14 residues long. V shed 5 bases, J shed 6 bases, and the junction held 8 bases outside the gene matches. CDR1 LNHDA and CDR2 SQIVND come from the germline V gene (reference sequence). Here the CDR3 DNA reads TGTGCCAGTAGTCCTGGGACAGGGATTGGCGAGCAGTACTTC. Translated: CASSPGTGIGEQYF. The full variable domain, completed using reference TRBV19 and TRBJ2-7, is DGGITQSPKYLFRKEGQNVTLSCEQNLNHDAMYWYRQDPGQGLRLIYYSQIVNDFQKGDIAEGYSVSREKKESFPLTVTSAQKNPTAFYLCASSPGTGIGEQYFGPGTRLTVT.

Concerning this clone itself: Different DNA sequences within this sample yield the same CDR3. The chain couples TRBV19 to TRBJ1-5, with 8 bases matching TRBD1. Trimming took 1 base from V and 4 from J; bases not matched to a gene: 3. This CDR3 has 15 residues. The germline V gene encodes CDR1 LNHDA and CDR2 SQIVND (reference sequence). The chain's CDR3 is CASSIGGTGNQPQHF. DNA for the CDR3: TGTGCCAGTAGTATAGGTGGGACAGGTAATCAGCCCCAGCATTTT. The complete variable domain, with remaining parts taken from reference TRBV19 and TRBJ1-5, reads DGGITQSPKYLFRKEGQNVTLSCEQNLNHDAMYWYRQDPGQGLRLIYYSQIVNDFQKGDIAEGYSVSREKKESFPLTVTSAQKNPTAFYLCASSIGGTGNQPQHFGDGTRLSIL.

This sequence joins TRBV9 and TRBJ1-6; D unresolved. In germline, CDR1 is SGDLS, CDR2 YYNGEE. This CDR3 is 17 amino acids long. The V end was cut by 0 bases, the J end by 8 bases, with 18 bases between. CDR3 in DNA: TGTGCCAGCAGCGTAGGCGCAACGAGCTACCAGGATTCACCCCTCCACTTT. Amino acids: CASSVGATSYQDSPLHF.

This chain joins TRBV10-3 and TRBJ2-2; the D gene is possibly TRBD1 (5 bases). The CDR3 runs 15 residues. In germline, CDR1 is ENHRY, CDR2 SYGVKD. Deletions cut 2 bases from V and 0 bases from J, with 7 bases between. The CDR3 loop reads CAISENRPNTGELFF. The CDR3 coding sequence is TGTGCCATCAGTGAGAACAGGCCGAACACCGGGGAGCTGTTTTTT.

The rearrangement links TRBV5-1 to TRBJ2-3; 10 nucleotides agree with TRBD2. Germline V gene sequence: CDR1 SGHRS, CDR2 YFSETQ. The CDR3 contains 15 residues. The trim removed 4 bases at V and 4 bases at J, leaving 6 bases unmatched. The CDR3, as DNA: TGCGCCAGCAGCAGCGGGGGGGCCGGGGCAGATACGCAGTATTTT. It is translated as CASSSGGAGADTQYF.

V gene TRBV3-1 (or the pseudogene TRBV3-2) combines with J gene TRBJ1-5; D call uncertain. V dropped 1 base and J dropped 7 bases, with 5 bases sitting between them. Germline loops: CDR1 LGHDT, CDR2 YNNKEL (reference sequence). This CDR3 is built from 12 residues. CDR3 coding DNA: TGTGCCAGCAGCCAAGGCCGGCAGCCCCAGCATTTT. This translates into CASSQGRQPQHF.